Each of the 8 T cell receptor beta chains below was sequenced from the same sample in a study of cytomegalovirus exposure and HLA in healthy donors. PCR involved 60 Vbeta and 13 Jbeta primers. Clones were sequenced by immunoSEQ multiplex PCR, and TCRdb holds only the in-frame ones, with some missing. The sample holds some 100,000 clones; roughly three quarters are singletons and the top ten take 4.1%. The sequencing input was PBMCs. These receptor sequences come from a female donor in good health and CMV-seropositive.

This chain connects TRBV19 to TRBJ2-7, with 10 bases that match TRBD1. V shed 6 bases, J shed 3 bases, and the junction held 8 bases outside the gene matches. Germline V CDR1 and CDR2: LNHDA, SQIVND (reference sequence). The CDR3 totals 15 residues. CDR3 loop: CASSPDRGLSYEQYF. CDR3 coding DNA: TGTGCCAGTAGCCCCGACAGGGGGCTAAGCTACGAGCAGTACTTC.

The chain joins TRBV7-2 to TRBJ1-4, with 7 bases that match TRBD1. This CDR3 comprises 16 residues. With V trimmed by 5 bases and J by 4 bases, 10 bases remained unmatched. Germline V gene data show CDR1 as SGHTA and CDR2 as FQGNSA. DNA for the CDR3: TGTGCCAGCAGCAAACGCAGACAGGGATTTAATGAAAAACTGTTTTTT. Protein sequence: CASSKRRQGFNEKLFF.

V is TRBV30 and J is TRBJ2-7, with D possibly matching TRBD2 (5 bases). The V end lost 0 bases, the J end lost 11 bases, and 20 bases lay between the germline ends. The germline gives CDR1 GTSNPN, CDR2 SVGIG (reference sequence). The CDR3 sequence is 14 residues long. The chain's CDR3 is CAWSVKAEGSWEYF. The CDR3 nucleotides read TGTGCCTGGAGTGTAAAGGCCGAGGGTAGCTGGGAGTACTTC.

In its sample, this clone was seen a few times. The V gene is TRBV9, the J gene TRBJ1-1; D gene unclear. There are 15 residues in the CDR3. From germline, CDR1 is SGDLS and CDR2 YYNGEE. The germline V and J ends were trimmed by 3 bases and 1 base, with 13 bases remaining between them. The CDR3 region has the DNA TGTGCCAGCAGCGCCATCGCGGAGGGGAACACTGAAGCTTTCTTT. Protein product: CASSAIAEGNTEAFF.

This clone was counted between two and nine times. The V gene is TRBV6-1, the J gene TRBJ1-1; D unclear. Germline V gene lookup returns CDR1 MNHNS and CDR2 SASEGT. Between the trimmed V and J ends, which lost 7 bases and 5 bases, there was a span of 14 bases. The CDR3 has 13 residues. The CDR3 DNA sequence: TGTGCCAGCAAGCCCACGGGGAGAACTGAAGCTTTCTTT. The encoded protein is CASKPTGRTEAFF.

This clone was seen a few times. The gene calls are TRBV19 and TRBJ2-5, with 9 bases fitting TRBD1. This CDR3 spans 16 amino acids. V lost 5 bases and J lost 5; bases outside the gene matches: 12. Germline V gene sequence: CDR1 LNHDA, CDR2 SQIVND (reference sequence). CDR3 residues: CASSPRTGVASETQYF. As DNA, the CDR3 is TGTGCCAGTAGTCCACGGACAGGGGTCGCGTCGGAGACCCAGTACTTC. The entire variable domain, with the rest obtained from reference TRBV19 and TRBJ2-5, is as follows: DGGITQSPKYLFRKEGQNVTLSCEQNLNHDAMYWYRQDPGQGLRLIYYSQIVNDFQKGDIAEGYSVSREKKESFPLTVTSAQKNPTAFYLCASSPRTGVASETQYFGPGTRLLVL.

In its sample, this clone was seen a few times. This chain connects TRBV7-9 to TRBJ2-2; D ambiguous. The germline V and J ends were trimmed by 6 bases and 6 bases, with 17 bases remaining between them. Germline V CDR1 and CDR2: SEHNR, FQNEAQ (reference sequence). The CDR3 has 15 amino acids. This CDR3 is CASRPAPDLSGELFF. CDR3 sequence (DNA): TGTGCCAGCAGGCCTGCCCCAGATTTGTCCGGGGAGCTGTTTTTT.

As regards this clone: Other DNA sequences in the sample encode the same CDR3. The chain uses TRBV7-9 and TRBJ2-2; 9 positions agree with TRBD2. There are 15 residues in the CDR3. Germline trimming cut 3 bases from V and 7 bases from J; bases unmatched to any gene: 6. Germline V gene lookup returns CDR1 SEHNR and CDR2 FQNEAQ (reference sequence). The CDR3 coding sequence is TGTGCCAGCAGCTTGAGCGGGAGGACGGACGGGGAGCTGTTTTTT. Translating it yields CASSLSGRTDGELFF. The full variable domain, its missing parts supplied by reference TRBV7-9 and TRBJ2-2, is DTGVSQNPRHKITKRGQNVTFRCDPISEHNRLYWYRQTLGQGPEFLTYFQNEAQLEKSRLLSDRFSAERPKGSFSTLEIQRTEQGDSAMYLCASSLSGRTDGELFFGEGSRLTVL.